A selection of T cell receptor beta chains follows, all from one sample in a study of cytomegalovirus exposure and HLA in healthy donors. TCRdb's table, derived via immunoSEQ multiplex PCR, lists solely in-frame clones and lacks some. The table records roughly 250,000 clones, roughly two thirds of them present only once. Specimen: PBMCs. The receptors shown here come from a female donor in good health and CMV-seronegative. Each CDR3 is given without its conserved first and last residue. The D gene is left open where the match is weak.

V gene	J gene	D gene	CDR3 protein
TRBV11-3	TRBJ1-4	TRBD1	ASSPPGQGNEKLF
TRBV7-9	TRBJ1-2	-	ASSLEQGSGGYT
TRBV5-1	TRBJ1-2	-	ASSSSTATHGYT
TRBV19	TRBJ2-1	TRBD2	ASSLLAVSSYNEQF
TRBV27	TRBJ1-5	TRBD1	ASCRTGSHQPQH
TRBV28	TRBJ2-7	TRBD2	ASSPTSPLYEQY
TRBV25-1	TRBJ1-4	TRBD1	ASGQGADEKLF
TRBV30	TRBJ2-4	-	AWSVPVRELGAAKNIQY
TRBV7-4	TRBJ2-7	TRBD2	ASSLGGGMERPYEQY
TRBV21-1	TRBJ2-7	-	ASSKSGLRLNEQY
TRBV7-7	TRBJ2-2	-	ASSFSGGNTGELF
TRBV11-2	TRBJ1-4	TRBD1	ASSSGDRGQGEKLF
TRBV16	TRBJ1-5	-	ASSQSRGQREGNQPQH